These T cell receptor beta chains were read from a single sample in a study of vaccination effects on CD4 cells after COVID-19. Antigens for these TCRs are unknown. TCRdb's table, derived via immunoSEQ multiplex PCR, lists solely in-frame clones and lacks some. The sample contains about 24,000 clones, approximately 70% of which appear only once. The sequencing used CD4+ T cells from PBMCs cultured with SARS-CoV-2 spike peptides, collected after COVID-19 vaccination. These receptors were taken from a human donor who received a COVID-19 vaccine. Both conserved end residues are trimmed from each CDR3. The listing skips clone size in some rows; elsewhere it reads once, few, many or a size class.

J,size,V,length,CDR3
TRBJ1-6,-,TRBV6-5,8,ASSSDTHH
TRBJ1-6,-,TRBV12-3/TRBV12-4,11,ASRAILYSPLH
TRBJ1-2,-,TRBV30,12,AWSVLRTGRPYT
TRBJ1-2,-,TRBV14,12,ASSHVSRGTGYT
TRBJ1-5,-,TRBV7-2,13,ASSLDLASNQPQH
TRBJ2-7,-,TRBV5-1,11,ASSLDRAYEQY
TRBJ2-7,once,TRBV21-1,10,ASGSGTYEQY
TRBJ1-1,once,TRBV12-3/TRBV12-4,11,ASSLQGSTEAF
TRBJ1-2,-,TRBV5-4,13,ASSSGGQSNYGYT
TRBJ1-1,-,TRBV14,13,ASSFQGLMNTEAF
TRBJ1-1,few,TRBV7-2,12,ASSLEQGSTEAF